Listed below are T cell receptor beta chains from one sample, sequenced in a study of OX40 agonist ivuxolimab in advanced cancers. TCRdb keeps only in-frame clones here, not all; method: immunoSEQ multiplex PCR. The repertoire includes some 81,000 clones, just over 85% of them detected once, and less than 2% sits in the top ten. Sequencing used CD4+ or CD8+ T cells sorted from blood, obtained in a trial of the OX40 agonist ivuxolimab. The receptors were sampled from an adult with an advanced solid tumor such as melanoma, head and neck, liver or kidney cancer. CDR3s include the opening cysteine and the closing phenylalanine or tryptophan. The order of the fields is clone size, J gene, V gene, D gene, CDR3 protein, CDR3 DNA. The D gene is left open where the match is weak. The size entry is marked missing in some rows and otherwise reads once, few, many or a size class.

>NA|TRBJ1-4|TRBV28|NA
CASTSEFSSATNEKLFF
TGTGCCAGCACCTCGGAATTTTCTTCTGCAACTAATGAAAAACTGTTTTTT
>NA|TRBJ2-3|TRBV7-6|TRBD2
CASTGGAGALLDTQYF
TGTGCCAGCACCGGGGGGGCGGGGGCCCTGTTAGATACGCAGTATTTT
>once|TRBJ2-2|TRBV6-1|NA
CASFGGHTGELFF
TGTGCCAGCTTCGGGGGCCACACCGGGGAGCTGTTTTTT
>NA|TRBJ2-3|TRBV5-1|TRBD1
CASSKEGQGGTDTQYF
TGCGCCAGCAGTAAAGAGGGACAGGGTGGCACAGATACGCAGTATTTT
>few|TRBJ1-3|TRBV9|TRBD1
CASSGDRGASGNTIYF
TGTGCCAGCAGCGGTGACAGGGGGGCATCTGGAAACACCATATATTTT
>NA|TRBJ1-1|TRBV5-1|NA
CASSLVTVALGTEAFF
TGCGCCAGCAGCTTGGTGACGGTGGCTTTAGGAACTGAAGCTTTCTTT
>once|TRBJ1-4|TRBV11-3|NA
CASSRREGEKLFF
TGTGCCAGCAGTCGCCGCGAGGGCGAAAAACTGTTTTTT
>NA|TRBJ1-2|TRBV28|NA
CASSYRGRDGYTF
TGTGCCAGCAGTTATCGGGGACGGGATGGCTACACCTTC
>NA|TRBJ1-1|TRBV6-1|NA
CASRTSNTEAFF
TGTGCCAGCAGAACATCGAACACTGAAGCTTTCTTT
>few|TRBJ1-1|TRBV28|TRBD1
CASSVGGQAGAEAFF
TGTGCCAGCAGCGTTGGAGGACAGGCGGGCGCTGAAGCTTTCTTT
>NA|TRBJ1-1|TRBV19|TRBD1
CASNGQVNTEAFF
TGTGCCAGTAATGGACAGGTGAACACTGAAGCTTTCTTT
>NA|TRBJ2-1|TRBV29-1|NA
CSVVLGHEQFF
TGCAGCGTGGTTCTGGGCCACGAGCAGTTCTTC
>NA|TRBJ1-4|TRBV30|TRBD1
CAWSVGRGREKLFF
TGTGCCTGGAGTGTAGGCAGGGGGCGGGAAAAACTGTTTTTT
>once|TRBJ2-1|TRBV7-2|NA
CASSLGLGVDEQFF
TGTGCCAGCAGCTTAGGTTTAGGTGTTGATGAGCAGTTCTTC
>NA|TRBJ1-6|TRBV2|TRBD1
CASSGQGGVNSPLHF
TGTGCCAGCAGTGGACAGGGGGGAGTCAATTCACCCCTCCACTTT
>NA|TRBJ2-7|TRBV30|NA
CAWRGPPRGEQYF
TGTGCCTGGAGGGGGCCGCCTCGGGGCGAGCAGTACTTC
>NA|TRBJ1-2|TRBV7-2|NA
CARGKFYGYTF
TGTGCCAGGGGCAAGTTCTATGGCTACACCTTC
>few|TRBJ2-1|TRBV11-1|NA
CASSLARGFGEQFF
TGTGCCAGCAGCTTAGCGAGGGGATTCGGTGAGCAGTTCTTC
>NA|TRBJ1-4|TRBV14|TRBD1
CASSASTGVKEKLFF
TGTGCCAGCAGCGCATCGACAGGGGTTAAGGAAAAACTGTTTTTT
>few|TRBJ1-5|TRBV4-3|NA
CASSQDYGAGRPQHF
TGCGCCAGCAGCCAAGATTACGGGGCAGGCAGGCCCCAGCATTTT
>NA|TRBJ2-2|TRBV19|TRBD1
CAGTVGATGELFF
TGTGCCGGGACAGTCGGTGCCACCGGGGAGCTGTTTTTT
>once|TRBJ1-1|TRBV11-2|TRBD1
CASSWDRGDTEAFF
TGTGCCAGCAGTTGGGACAGGGGGGACACTGAAGCTTTCTTT
>once|TRBJ2-1|TRBV4-1|NA
CASSQLGQPLVGYNEQFF
TGCGCCAGCAGCCAGCTCGGACAGCCCTTAGTGGGCTACAATGAGCAGTTCTTC
>NA|TRBJ2-1|TRBV29-1|TRBD2
CSVVRRGGSGEQFF
TGCAGCGTTGTAAGGCGGGGGGGATCAGGTGAGCAGTTCTTC
>once|TRBJ1-2|TRBV7-9|NA
CASSLATIGYGYTF
TGTGCCAGCAGCTTAGCGACAATAGGCTATGGCTACACCTTC
>NA|TRBJ2-7|TRBV4-2|TRBD1
CASSPGTEPYEQYF
TGTGCCAGCAGCCCGGGGACAGAACCCTACGAGCAGTACTTC
>NA|TRBJ1-1|TRBV19|TRBD1
CASSVDRGSTEAFF
TGTGCCAGTAGTGTTGACAGGGGAAGCACTGAAGCTTTCTTT
>NA|TRBJ2-1|TRBV29-1|NA
CSVEDPGLYNEQFF
TGCAGCGTTGAAGATCCAGGACTTTACAATGAGCAGTTCTTC
>NA|TRBJ2-3|TRBV19|NA
CASSITDTQYF
TGTGCCAGTAGTATAACAGATACGCAGTATTTT
>NA|TRBJ2-3|TRBV28|NA
CASSLGVRAEDTQYF
TGTGCCAGCAGTTTAGGGGTGAGGGCCGAGGATACGCAGTATTTT
>few|TRBJ1-1|TRBV2|NA
CATHFSWLTEAFF
TGTGCCACACACTTCTCGTGGCTCACTGAAGCTTTCTTT